This T cell receptor beta chain was identified during a study of shared clonotypes between healthy human individuals. On the study more broadly: Per donor, three plates held CD4 naive cells, three held CD4 memory, two held CD8 naive and one held CD8 memory. The study's findings and limits: Researchers sampled only blood; tissue repertoires likely differ.

The authors' processing: Filtering differed since immunoSEQ provided only junctions, with no quality scores. Produced via immunoSEQ multiplex PCR; TCRdb's table is partial and in-frame only. V, J and clone size are taken as reported in that table, and D and trimming were inferred from the DNA itself. The sample lists some 350,000 clones, around 67% occurring once. The CDR3 has 16 residues. The ends were cut back, 10 bases at V and 0 bases at J, with 16 bases in the middle. Per the germline V gene, CDR1 is ENHRY and CDR2 is SYGVKD. In regard to this clone: Its antigen is still unknown.

CD4+ cells underwent separation, giving CD45RA+ naive and CD45RA-negative memory subsets. This receptor was obtained from a man between 25 and 39 years old in good health. The specimen sequenced was memory CD4+ T cells sorted from blood. Subset reported: CD45RA-negative fraction. This rearrangement joins TRBV10-3 to TRBJ2-6; D not certain. CDR3 sequence reads: CATHKVENSGANVLTF. CDR3 bases: TGTGCCACACATAAGGTAGAGAACTCTGGGGCCAACGTCCTGACTTTC.